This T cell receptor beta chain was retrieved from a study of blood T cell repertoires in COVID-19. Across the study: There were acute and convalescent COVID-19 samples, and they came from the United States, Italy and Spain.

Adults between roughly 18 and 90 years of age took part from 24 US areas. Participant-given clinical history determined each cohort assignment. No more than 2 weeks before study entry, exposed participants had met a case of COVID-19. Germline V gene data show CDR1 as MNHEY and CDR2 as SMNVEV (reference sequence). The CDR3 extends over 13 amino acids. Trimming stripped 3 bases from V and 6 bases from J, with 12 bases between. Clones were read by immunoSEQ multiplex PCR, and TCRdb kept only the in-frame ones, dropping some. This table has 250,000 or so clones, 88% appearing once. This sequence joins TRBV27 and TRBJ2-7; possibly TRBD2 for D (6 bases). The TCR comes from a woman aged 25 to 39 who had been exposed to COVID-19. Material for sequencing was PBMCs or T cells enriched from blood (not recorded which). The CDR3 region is CASSLGREFEQYF. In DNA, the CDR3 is TGTGCCAGCAGTTTGGGACGGGAGTTCGAGCAGTACTTC.